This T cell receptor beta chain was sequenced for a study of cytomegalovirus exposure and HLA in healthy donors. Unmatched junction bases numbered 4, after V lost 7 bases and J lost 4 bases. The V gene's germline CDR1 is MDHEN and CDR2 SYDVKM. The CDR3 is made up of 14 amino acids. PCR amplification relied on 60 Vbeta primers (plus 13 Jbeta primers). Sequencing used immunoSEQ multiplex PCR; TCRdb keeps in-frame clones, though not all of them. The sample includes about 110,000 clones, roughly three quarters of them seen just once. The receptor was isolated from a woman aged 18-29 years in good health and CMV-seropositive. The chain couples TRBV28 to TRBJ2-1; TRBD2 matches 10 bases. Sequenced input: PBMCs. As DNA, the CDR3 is TGTGCCAGCATGCTAGCGGGGGATTACAATGAGCAGTTCTTC. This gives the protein CASMLAGDYNEQFF.